A selection of T cell receptor beta chains follows, all from one sample in a study of CD8 T cells in Susac syndrome. In TCRdb, the immunoSEQ multiplex PCR reads were re-called with MiXCR into one record per CDR3 protein. The repertoire holds about 150,000 distinct CDR3 sequences, with approximately 95% as singletons. Sequenced: CD4+ T cells from PBMCs. These receptors all come from a human donor with Susac syndrome. CDR3s include the opening cysteine and the closing phenylalanine or tryptophan. A D gene is named only where the DNA matches it firmly. Not every row has a clone size; where given, it reads once, few, many or a size class.

cdr3_nt cdr3_aa j_call clone_size d_call v_call
TGTGCCAGCAGTGACGGCTACGAGCAGTACTTC CASSDGYEQYF TRBJ2-7 NA NA TRBV27
TGTGCCAGCAGCCACGCGGGAGCACTTGTCTATGAGCAGTTCTTC CASSHAGALVYEQFF TRBJ2-1 NA TRBD2 TRBV7-9
TGCAGTGCCGGACGGGCCTACCCTGGGGCCAACGTCCTGACTTTC CSAGRAYPGANVLTF TRBJ2-6 NA NA TRBV20-1
TGCAGCACGACAGGGAACCAAGAGACCCAGTACTTC CSTTGNQETQYF TRBJ2-5 NA TRBD1 TRBV29-1
TGCAGTGCCAGACAGGGGCGGTCCTCGGGGCAAGCTTTCTTT CSARQGRSSGQAFF TRBJ1-1 NA TRBD1 TRBV20-1
TGTGCCAGCAGTACTCTTTCCGAGCAGTACTTC CASSTLSEQYF TRBJ2-7 NA NA TRBV25-1
TGTGCCAGCATGCTGGGACAGCATAATTCACCCCTCCACTTT CASMLGQHNSPLHF TRBJ1-6 NA TRBD1 TRBV6-5
TGTGCCAGCAGTGGGACTAGCGGGGGGCTCTCCTACGAGCAGTACTTC CASSGTSGGLSYEQYF TRBJ2-7 NA TRBD2 TRBV25-1
TGTGCCAGCAGCGTAGAGACGGGTTCCTACGAGCAGTACTTC CASSVETGSYEQYF TRBJ2-7 NA NA TRBV9
TGCAGTGCTAGAGAGTGGGGGGCTAGGGATGAGCAGTTCTTC CSAREWGARDEQFF TRBJ2-1 NA NA TRBV20-1
TGTGCCAGCAGTTTAGTAGGGGCGGAGGACATTCAGTACTTC CASSLVGAEDIQYF TRBJ2-4 NA NA TRBV12-3/TRBV12-4
TGCAGCATTCAGGGGGCCGGCAGCTATGGCTACACCTTC CSIQGAGSYGYTF TRBJ1-2 NA TRBD1 TRBV29-1
TGCGCCAGCAGCTCAGCTCCAGTGAACACTGAAGCTTTCTTT CASSSAPVNTEAFF TRBJ1-1 once NA TRBV5-1
TGTGCCAGCAGCGTAGATGGGGACAGCTATGGCTACACCTTC CASSVDGDSYGYTF TRBJ1-2 NA TRBD1 TRBV9
TGTGCCAGCAGTTTAGGATCCCAAGAGACCCAGTACTTC CASSLGSQETQYF TRBJ2-5 NA NA TRBV28
TGCAGCGTTCAAGAGGTGGGCACTGAAGCTTTCTTT CSVQEVGTEAFF TRBJ1-1 NA NA TRBV29-1
TGTGCCAGCAGCTTAGTCTCGGGGTCACCCCTCCACTTT CASSLVSGSPLHF TRBJ1-6 NA NA TRBV7-3
TGCGCCAGCAGCCAAGATCTCCATGAATCAGGGTCGCGGTCACCCCTCCACTTT CASSQDLHESGSRSPLHF TRBJ1-6 NA NA TRBV4-3
TGTGCCAGCAGCCTGGGACTATTCTCATCCGGGGAGCTGTTTTTT CASSLGLFSSGELFF TRBJ2-2 NA TRBD2 TRBV11-2
TGTGCCAGCAGCCAATCTGGGCACACTGAAGCTTTCTTT CASSQSGHTEAFF TRBJ1-1 NA NA TRBV14
TGTGCCAGCAGTATCCTGGACAGGGGAAGTGAAAAACTGTTTTTT CASSILDRGSEKLFF TRBJ1-4 NA TRBD1 TRBV7-9
TGTGCCATCAGGGAGAGGAACACTGAAGCTTTCTTT CAIRERNTEAFF TRBJ1-1 NA NA TRBV10-3
TGCAGCGTTGATGGAGGGGAGGGGGCACCCCTCCACTTT CSVDGGEGAPLHF TRBJ1-6 NA NA TRBV29-1
TGTGCCAGCAGCTTAAGAGGAATGATGCGAAACACCATATATTTT CASSLRGMMRNTIYF TRBJ1-3 NA NA TRBV7-2
TGTGCCAGCAGCCAGACAGCGGGGACCTACAATGAGCAGTTCTTC CASSQTAGTYNEQFF TRBJ2-1 NA TRBD2 TRBV3-1
TGTGCCAGCAGCTTGCCCGGGGGTGTAAGTTCACCCCTCCACTTT CASSLPGGVSSPLHF TRBJ1-6 NA NA TRBV5-4
TGTGCCAGCAGCACTAAGAATGTCCAGCCCCAGCATTTT CASSTKNVQPQHF TRBJ1-5 NA NA TRBV12-3/TRBV12-4
TGTGCCAGCAGCCAAGATCTGGCAACAGGAGGGGGGACTGAAGCTTTCTTT CASSQDLATGGGTEAFF TRBJ1-1 NA NA TRBV14
TGTGCCAGCAGCCAATCTAGCGGGGGGCTGAACACCGGGGAGCTGTTTTTT CASSQSSGGLNTGELFF TRBJ2-2 NA TRBD2 TRBV7-3
TGTGCCAGCAGTGAACCCTCCCCGGGACTAGCAACAGATACGCAGTATTTT CASSEPSPGLATDTQYF TRBJ2-3 NA TRBD2 TRBV2
TGTGCCAGCTCTCACAGGGATACGCAGTATTTT CASSHRDTQYF TRBJ2-3 NA NA TRBV18
TGCAGCGTGGCAGAGGGGGCGAACACTGAAGCTTTCTTT CSVAEGANTEAFF TRBJ1-1 NA TRBD1 TRBV29-1
TGCAGCGTTGCCGGGGAAGTGACCTCTGGAAACACCATATATTTT CSVAGEVTSGNTIYF TRBJ1-3 once NA TRBV29-1
TGTGCCAGCAGCACCGGGACACCTATGAACACTGAAGCTTTCTTT CASSTGTPMNTEAFF TRBJ1-1 NA NA TRBV7-3
TGTGCCAGCACAAACAGGGGGTTCACCGGGGAGCTGTTTTTT CASTNRGFTGELFF TRBJ2-2 NA TRBD1 TRBV7-2
TGCAGTGCTAGAGAAAACAGCAAAAATTCACCCCTCCACTTT CSARENSKNSPLHF TRBJ1-6 NA NA TRBV20-1
TGCAGTGCGGCTAGCGGGGCAAGAGACATTCAGTACTTC CSAASGARDIQYF TRBJ2-4 NA TRBD2 TRBV20-1
TGCAGCGCCTCACCTCTAGCGGGCCACTCCTACAATGAGCAGTTCTTC CSASPLAGHSYNEQFF TRBJ2-1 NA TRBD2 TRBV29-1
TGTGCCAGCAGCCTCGGACAGGTTAATTCACCCCTCCACTTT CASSLGQVNSPLHF TRBJ1-6 NA TRBD1 TRBV13
TGTGCCAGCAGTCAACGACCTCGACTAGCGGGGGACAAAGAGACCCAGTACTTC CASSQRPRLAGDKETQYF TRBJ2-5 once TRBD2 TRBV12-3/TRBV12-4
TGTGCCAGCAGCCAACCTCTGGGGGGGGGCACAGATACGCAGTATTTT CASSQPLGGGTDTQYF TRBJ2-3 NA TRBD2 TRBV4-2
TGCAGTGCGAGGACAGGGGAGGCCAAAAACATTCAGTACTTC CSARTGEAKNIQYF TRBJ2-4 NA TRBD1 TRBV20-1
TGTGCCAGCAAAGGAAGGGGGGAGCAGTACTTC CASKGRGEQYF TRBJ2-7 NA NA TRBV9
TGCAGTGCTAGGACAGCGGGGGGTTTTGTGGATACGCAGTATTTT CSARTAGGFVDTQYF TRBJ2-3 NA TRBD2 TRBV20-1
TGTGCCAGCAGCGATCCGGACTCCTCACGGTCAGCTACGCAGTATTTT CASSDPDSSRSATQYF TRBJ2-3 NA NA TRBV9
TGCAGCGGGGGACAACGGAACACTGAAGCTTTCTTT CSGGQRNTEAFF TRBJ1-1 NA NA TRBV29-1
TGTGCCAGCAGCTTGGGTTCACAGTCCATCTCTGGGGCCAACGTCCTGACTTTC CASSLGSQSISGANVLTF TRBJ2-6 NA NA TRBV13
TGCGCCAGCAGCCATCTACCAAGGGAAAGGCCCCTCTACGAGCAGTACTTC CASSHLPRERPLYEQYF TRBJ2-7 NA NA TRBV4-1
TGTGCCAGCAGCACCCAGGGCCAGGCACCGCAGTATTTT CASSTQGQAPQYF TRBJ2-3 NA NA TRBV14
TGTGCCAGCAGCCAGCAGGGCCACCAAGAGACCCAGTACTTC CASSQQGHQETQYF TRBJ2-5 NA NA TRBV7-6
TGCGCCAGCAGCTCCGGGATCCAAGAGACCCAGTACTTC CASSSGIQETQYF TRBJ2-5 NA NA TRBV5-1
TGTGCCAGCAGCTCCCGGGATAATAGCGGGGGATATAGCTCCTACAATGAGCAGTTCTTC CASSSRDNSGGYSSYNEQFF TRBJ2-1 NA TRBD2 TRBV7-6
TGTGCCAGCAGGATGACAGGGGGACCCAACACTGAAGCTTTCTTT CASRMTGGPNTEAFF TRBJ1-1 NA TRBD1 TRBV25-1